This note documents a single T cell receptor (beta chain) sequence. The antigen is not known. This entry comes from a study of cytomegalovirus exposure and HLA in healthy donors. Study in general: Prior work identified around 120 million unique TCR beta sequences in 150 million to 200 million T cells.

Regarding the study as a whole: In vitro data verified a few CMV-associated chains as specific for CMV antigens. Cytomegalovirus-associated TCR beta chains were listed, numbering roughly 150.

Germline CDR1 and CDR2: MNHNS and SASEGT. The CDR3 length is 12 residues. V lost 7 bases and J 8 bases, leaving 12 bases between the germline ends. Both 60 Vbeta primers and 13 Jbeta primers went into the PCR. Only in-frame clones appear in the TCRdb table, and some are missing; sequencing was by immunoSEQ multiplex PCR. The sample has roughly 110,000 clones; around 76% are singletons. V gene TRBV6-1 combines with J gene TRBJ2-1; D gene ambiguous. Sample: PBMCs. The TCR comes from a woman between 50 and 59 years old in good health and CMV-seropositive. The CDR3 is CASNPPLDEQFF. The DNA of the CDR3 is TGTGCCAGCAATCCCCCCCTCGATGAGCAGTTCTTC.